A selection of T cell receptor beta chains follows, all from one sample in a study of regulatory T cells in long-lasting Graves disease. TCRdb passed the multiplex PCR reads through MiXCR, listing each CDR3 protein once. Of more than 350,000 distinct CDR3 sequences detected, around 20% appear once; the ten largest clones hold 14%. The sequences come from peripheral blood mononuclear cells (PBMCs), collected when the disease was refractory, from a patient treated with antithyroid drugs. The receptors were sampled from a female donor with Graves disease. Each CDR3 is given with its conserved first and last residue. The D gene is left open where the match is weak. A clone size is listed for some rows: how often the clone was seen (once, few, many), or a class if it is expanded.

D gene: TRBD1; clone size: few; J gene: TRBJ1-5; V gene: TRBV5-1; CDR3 protein: CASSLDPGGVQPQHF; CDR3 DNA: TGCGCCAGCAGCTTAGATCCAGGGGGCGTTCAGCCCCAGCATTTT
D gene: TRBD1; clone size: many; J gene: TRBJ2-7; V gene: TRBV2; CDR3 protein: CAGRYRGRSEQYF; CDR3 DNA: TGTGCCGGAAGATACAGGGGGCGGAGTGAGCAGTACTTC
D gene: NA; clone size: NA; J gene: TRBJ2-1; V gene: TRBV29-1; CDR3 protein: CSVQGRGNEQFF; CDR3 DNA: TGCAGCGTTCAGGGGCGGGGGAATGAGCAGTTCTTC
D gene: NA; clone size: many; J gene: TRBJ1-3; V gene: TRBV6-5; CDR3 protein: CASSYWLGQASGNTIYF; CDR3 DNA: TGTGCCAGCAGTTATTGGTTGGGGCAGGCTAGTGGAAACACCATATATTTT
D gene: NA; clone size: many; J gene: TRBJ1-5; V gene: TRBV20-1; CDR3 protein: CSARAQDSNQPQHF; CDR3 DNA: TGCAGTGCTAGAGCACAGGATAGCAATCAGCCCCAGCATTTT
D gene: TRBD1; clone size: many; J gene: TRBJ1-1; V gene: TRBV27; CDR3 protein: CASSLSPTGRTEAFF; CDR3 DNA: TGTGCCAGCAGTTTATCGCCGACAGGGCGGACTGAAGCTTTCTTT
D gene: NA; clone size: many; J gene: TRBJ1-2; V gene: TRBV10-3; CDR3 protein: CATSTRELDGYTF; CDR3 DNA: TGTGCCACCTCGACGCGGGAATTGGACGGCTACACCTTC
D gene: NA; clone size: many; J gene: TRBJ1-1; V gene: TRBV7-2; CDR3 protein: CASSLMPMPEAFF; CDR3 DNA: TGTGCCAGCAGCTTGATGCCGATGCCTGAAGCTTTCTTT
D gene: NA; clone size: many; J gene: TRBJ2-4; V gene: TRBV28; CDR3 protein: CASSFWGGQNIQYF; CDR3 DNA: TGTGCCAGCAGTTTCTGGGGTGGCCAAAACATTCAGTACTTC
D gene: TRBD1; clone size: few; J gene: TRBJ1-2; V gene: TRBV9; CDR3 protein: CASSAPRTGVNYGYTF; CDR3 DNA: TGTGCCAGCAGCGCTCCCAGGACAGGCGTTAACTATGGCTACACCTTC
D gene: TRBD1; clone size: NA; J gene: TRBJ1-1; V gene: TRBV18; CDR3 protein: CASSPRDRGDNTEAFF; CDR3 DNA: TGTGCCAGCTCACCACGCGACAGGGGGGATAACACTGAAGCTTTCTTT
D gene: NA; clone size: few; J gene: TRBJ1-2; V gene: TRBV5-6; CDR3 protein: CASSPRVGVRGYTF; CDR3 DNA: TGTGCCAGCAGCCCCAGAGTGGGGGTAAGGGGCTACACCTTC
D gene: TRBD2; clone size: NA; J gene: TRBJ2-5; V gene: TRBV20-1; CDR3 protein: CSASDTSGGRKTQYF; CDR3 DNA: TGCAGTGCTAGCGATACTAGCGGGGGGAGGAAGACCCAGTACTTC
D gene: NA; clone size: NA; J gene: TRBJ2-6; V gene: TRBV20-1; CDR3 protein: CSASPLGTSGANVLTF; CDR3 DNA: TGCAGTGCTTCCCCCCTCGGGACATCTGGGGCCAACGTCCTGACTTTC
D gene: NA; clone size: few; J gene: TRBJ2-7; V gene: TRBV9; CDR3 protein: CASSGPSSDYEQYF; CDR3 DNA: TGTGCCAGCAGCGGACCAAGCTCTGACTACGAGCAGTACTTC
D gene: NA; clone size: many; J gene: TRBJ1-2; V gene: TRBV24-1; CDR3 protein: CATSDLTAGYTF; CDR3 DNA: TGTGCCACCAGTGATTTAACGGCTGGCTACACCTTC
D gene: NA; clone size: NA; J gene: TRBJ2-1; V gene: TRBV7-9; CDR3 protein: CASSFSGNEQFF; CDR3 DNA: TGTGCCAGCAGCTTCTCAGGGAATGAGCAGTTCTTC
D gene: NA; clone size: many; J gene: TRBJ2-4; V gene: TRBV28; CDR3 protein: CASSPSGWEVAKNIQYF; CDR3 DNA: TGTGCCAGCAGTCCCTCTGGTTGGGAGGTCGCCAAAAACATTCAGTACTTC
D gene: NA; clone size: many; J gene: TRBJ2-5; V gene: TRBV6-1; CDR3 protein: CASSYGGGWGQETQYF; CDR3 DNA: TGTGCCAGCAGCTATGGGGGAGGTTGGGGTCAAGAGACCCAGTACTTC
D gene: NA; clone size: many; J gene: TRBJ2-4; V gene: TRBV2; CDR3 protein: CASSEAAGSENIQYF; CDR3 DNA: TGTGCCAGCAGTGAAGCGGCAGGGAGCGAAAACATTCAGTACTTC
D gene: NA; clone size: NA; J gene: TRBJ1-2; V gene: TRBV9; CDR3 protein: CASSITGSITSNYGYTF; CDR3 DNA: TGTGCCAGCAGCATAACAGGGTCCATAACATCTAACTATGGCTACACCTTC
D gene: NA; clone size: many; J gene: TRBJ2-5; V gene: TRBV18; CDR3 protein: CASSPGVTETQYF; CDR3 DNA: TGTGCCAGCTCACCGGGGGTTACAGAGACCCAGTACTTC
D gene: TRBD2; clone size: many; J gene: TRBJ2-5; V gene: TRBV6-1; CDR3 protein: CASSVLAGGETQYF; CDR3 DNA: TGTGCCTCTTCAGTACTAGCGGGAGGAGAGACCCAGTACTTC
D gene: TRBD2; clone size: many; J gene: TRBJ2-7; V gene: TRBV2; CDR3 protein: CASSESGRVNEQYF; CDR3 DNA: TGTGCCAGCAGTGAAAGCGGGAGGGTAAACGAGCAGTACTTC
D gene: TRBD1; clone size: NA; J gene: TRBJ2-2; V gene: TRBV28; CDR3 protein: CASSSPGQGFPGELFF; CDR3 DNA: TGTGCCAGCAGTTCCCCGGGACAGGGGTTCCCCGGGGAGCTGTTTTTT
D gene: NA; clone size: few; J gene: TRBJ1-1; V gene: TRBV3-1; CDR3 protein: CASSLRVGTEAFF; CDR3 DNA: TGTGCCAGCAGCCTCAGGGTAGGCACTGAAGCTTTCTTT